This TCR beta chain was identified in a study of control samples from healthy donors and cancer patients. The assay was immunoSEQ multiplex PCR, and TCRdb's table has in-frame clones only and misses some. The sample includes approximately 100,000 clones, around nine tenths of them seen just once. This clone was seen once. V lost 6 bases to trimming and J lost 4 bases, with 12 bases between them. Germline V gene sequence: CDR1 MDHEN, CDR2 SYDVKM. CDR3 length: 13 residues. V and J are TRBV28 and TRBJ1-1; D unresolved. The sequencing input was blood. The TCR comes from a man in his thirties or forties in good health. CDR3 nucleotides: TGTGCCAGCAGGAAGGGCGCGAGCACTGAAGCTTTCTTT. Protein sequence: CASRKGASTEAFF.